The sequence of this T cell receptor (beta chain) was determined in a study of T cell responses to AZD1222 COVID-19 vaccine. The germline gives CDR1 MNHEY, CDR2 SVGAGI. This CDR3 has 15 residues. With 6 bases removed from V and 0 bases from J, the gap between germline ends came to 15 bases. General study results and limits: Spike-wide vaccine-associated CD4 TCRs dominated at 160-218 and 743-854. Donors skewed white British and female; clonal diversity was possibly underestimated. Targets within unmutated variant regions were reportedly found for nearly half of spike-specific TCRs. Receipt of two AZD1222 doses was followed by a rise in Spike-specific TCR breadth and depth.

Assay used: immunoSEQ multiplex PCR; TCRdb lists only in-frame clones, some missing. The repertoire holds about 100,000 clones, about 87% seen once, with roughly 15% in the top ten. Of note for this clone: Its antigen is undetermined.

This receptor was taken from an adult in good health. The input for sequencing was peripheral blood, taken on day 0 of AZD1222 vaccination. The chain combines TRBV6-5 with TRBJ2-7, with unresolved D. Here the CDR3 reads CASSRDASPSYEQYF. Written as DNA, the CDR3 is TGTGCCAGCAGCCGCGACGCTTCCCCCTCCTACGAGCAGTACTTC.